This T cell receptor (beta chain) was captured in a study of T cells in narcolepsy. About the research overall: Healthy controls were enrolled alongside patients with narcolepsy type 1 or type 2. Whole-study results and caveats: Same-patient CSF and blood CD4+ T cell clonotypes included HCRT-specific and TRIB2-specific autoreactive ones.

In the case of this clone: Antigen: not known.

Profiling relied on immunoSEQ multiplex PCR, and the TCRdb table lists in-frame clones only, not all of them. The sample includes 20,000 to 25,000 clones, approximately 85% of them seen just once. Germline V CDR1 and CDR2: WNHNN, SYGVQD (reference sequence). This CDR3 contains 15 residues. The V gene lost 4 bases and the J gene lost 3 bases, with 14 bases spanning the gap. Sequences were obtained from memory (CD45RA-) CD4+ T cells from blood. The sequence was obtained from a human donor in good health. This sequence joins TRBV10-1 and TRBJ2-3, with D perhaps TRBD1 (7 bases). CDR3 in amino acids: CASSVEGARTDTQYF. Written as DNA, the CDR3 is TGCGCCAGCAGTGTGGAGGGGGCGAGAACAGATACGCAGTATTTT.